This T cell receptor beta chain comes out of a study of T-cell memory formation after mild COVID-19. In germline, CDR1 is MRHNA, CDR2 SNTAGT. The CDR3 loop spans 18 amino acids. The V gene end was trimmed by 2 bases and the J gene end by 8 bases; junction bases not matched to a gene: 13. TCRdb itself ran the 5' RACE reads through MiXCR, one entry per CDR3 protein. The top ten hold around 23% of the sample, which has 250,000 to 300,000 distinct CDR3 sequences, around 16% seen once. The sequence was collected from a man between 18 and 35 years old who had mild COVID-19 (a few samples of this study predate the infection). Cell type and time point are not known. The specimen sequenced was PBMCs or a T cell subset sorted from them (not recorded which). This chain joins TRBV6-4 and TRBJ2-1; TRBD1 matches 12 bases. The CDR3: CASSDGPGTGGEKDEQFF. CDR3 DNA sequence: TGTGCCAGCAGTGACGGCCCCGGGACAGGGGGCGAAAAGGATGAGCAGTTCTTC.